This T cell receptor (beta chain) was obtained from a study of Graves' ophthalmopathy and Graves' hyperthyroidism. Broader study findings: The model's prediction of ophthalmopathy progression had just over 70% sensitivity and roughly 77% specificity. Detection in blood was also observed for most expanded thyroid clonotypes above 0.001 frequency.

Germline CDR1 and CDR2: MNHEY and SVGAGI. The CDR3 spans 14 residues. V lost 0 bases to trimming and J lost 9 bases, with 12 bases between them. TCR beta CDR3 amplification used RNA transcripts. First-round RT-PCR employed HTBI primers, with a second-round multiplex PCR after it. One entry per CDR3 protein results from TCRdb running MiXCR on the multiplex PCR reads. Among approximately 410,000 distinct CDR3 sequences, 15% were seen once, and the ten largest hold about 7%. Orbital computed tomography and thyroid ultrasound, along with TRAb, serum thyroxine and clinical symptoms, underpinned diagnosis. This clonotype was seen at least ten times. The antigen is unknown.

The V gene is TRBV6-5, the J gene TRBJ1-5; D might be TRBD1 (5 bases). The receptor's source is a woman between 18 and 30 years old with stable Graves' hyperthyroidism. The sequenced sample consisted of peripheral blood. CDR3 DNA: TGTGCCAGCAGTTACTCGAGAGAAGGGGTGCCCCAGCATTTT. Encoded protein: CASSYSREGVPQHF.